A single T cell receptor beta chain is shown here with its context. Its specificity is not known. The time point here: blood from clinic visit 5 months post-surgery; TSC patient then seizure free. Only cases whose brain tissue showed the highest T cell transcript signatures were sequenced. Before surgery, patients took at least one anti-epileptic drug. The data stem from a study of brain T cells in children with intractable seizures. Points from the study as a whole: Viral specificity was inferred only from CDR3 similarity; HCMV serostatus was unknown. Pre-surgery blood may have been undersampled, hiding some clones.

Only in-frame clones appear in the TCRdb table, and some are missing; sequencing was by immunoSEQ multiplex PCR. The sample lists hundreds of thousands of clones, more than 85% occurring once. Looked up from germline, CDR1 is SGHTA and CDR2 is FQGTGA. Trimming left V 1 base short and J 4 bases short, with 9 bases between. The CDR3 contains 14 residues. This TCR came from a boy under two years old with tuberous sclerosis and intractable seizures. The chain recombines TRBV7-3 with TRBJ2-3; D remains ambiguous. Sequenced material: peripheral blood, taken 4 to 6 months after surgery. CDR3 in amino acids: CASSLRVAPDTQYF. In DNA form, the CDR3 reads TGTGCCAGCAGCTTAAGGGTAGCCCCAGATACGCAGTATTTT.